These 23 T cell receptor beta chains came from one sample sequenced in a study of blood T cells in healthy people across ages (dated by TCRdb to between 2014 and 2016). The library was made by 5' RACE. Sequenced on an Illumina HiSeq 2500. The second PCR ran for roughly 7 to 11 cycles and used a J-beta primer mix along with a sample-barcoded 5' primer. Clones were called with MiXCR by TCRdb after fastp trimmed the public reads at Q25, and only in-frame beta chains were retained. Rows with a matching CDR3 protein are joined into one entry that keeps the most common DNA and genes. This sample gives 700,000 to 800,000 distinct CDR3 sequences in total; roughly 44% of them show up just once. Jointly, the top ten make up around 20% of the sample. The sample comprised blood. The receptors were gathered from a woman aged 60 to 75 in good health.

Note on this clonotype: This may be a read error, as it is one base from a much larger clone. The CDR3 reads CASSNNYGYTF. CDR3 coding DNA: TGTGCCAGCAGTAACAACTATGGCTACACCTTC. This chain uses TRBV6-6 with TRBJ1-2; no reliable D call. The CDR3 is 11 amino acids. V was shortened by 5 bases and J by 2 bases, with 3 bases between the two germline ends. CDR1 is MNHNY and CDR2 is SVGAGI in the germline V gene (reference sequence).

On this clonotype: It may be a read error: a sequence one base away is much more abundant. The V and J genes are TRBV28 and TRBJ2-1; weak D call: TRBD2 (5 bases). Germline V gene sequence: CDR1 MDHEN, CDR2 SYDVKM. V was pared by 11 bases and J by 0 bases, with 11 bases between. There are 13 residues in the CDR3. Written as DNA, the CDR3 is TGTGCCGCGGGTACGAGCTCCTACAATGAGCAGTTCTTC. Its translation is CAAGTSSYNEQFF. Variable domain in full (rest from reference TRBV28 and TRBJ2-1): DVKVTQSSRYLVKRTGEKVFLECVQDMDHENMFWYRQDPGLGLRLIYFSYDVKMKEKGDIPEGYSVSREKKERFSLILESASTNQTSMYLCAAGTSSYNEQFFGPGTRLTVL.

The chain links TRBV10-3 to TRBJ2-7, with 7 bases lining up with TRBD1. Germline V gene data show CDR1 as ENHRY and CDR2 as SYGVKD. The length of the CDR3 is 15 residues. Trimming removed 0 bases from V and 2 bases from J; junction bases left unmatched: 4. The CDR3 region has the DNA TGTGCCATCAGTGAGTCAGGGGACAGCCCCTACGAGCAGTACTTC. Its translation is CAISESGDSPYEQYF.

The chain links TRBV4-3 to TRBJ1-6, with D unclear. The V end was cut by 1 base, the J end by 7 bases, with 8 bases between. Germline V gives CDR1 LGHNA, CDR2 YSLEER. The length of the CDR3 is 14 residues. CDR3 bases: TGCGCCAGCAGCCAAGGGGAAGGAAATTCACCCCTCCACTTT. It codes for CASSQGEGNSPLHF.

This clonotype has only a few counts. The chain recombines TRBV12-3 or TRBV12-4 with TRBJ1-6, with TRBD1 as a possible D gene (5 bases). With 4 bases removed from V and 7 bases from J, the gap between germline ends came to 8 bases. This CDR3 is 13 amino acids long. The CDR3 region is CASSSTANSPLHF. CDR3 DNA: TGTGCCAGCAGTTCGACAGCAAATTCACCCCTCCACTTT.

As for this clonotype: A much bigger clone sits one base away, suggesting this may be a read error. The genes are TRBV5-1 and TRBJ1-1; D unresolved. Germline V gives CDR1 SGHRS, CDR2 YFSETQ. The CDR3 has 13 residues. CDR3 bases: TGCACCAGCAGCGTAGGGCTGAACACTGAAGCTTTCTTT. Protein: CTSSVGLNTEAFF.

Concerning this clonotype itself: This may be a read error, as it is one base from a much larger clone. The chain recombines TRBV5-1 with TRBJ2-1; the match to TRBD2 covers 8 bases. The CDR3 totals 14 residues. Germline V gives CDR1 SGHRS, CDR2 YFSETQ. CDR3: CASKIAGPYNKQFF. As DNA, the CDR3 is TGCGCCAGCAAGATAGCGGGGCCCTACAATAAGCAGTTCTTC.

The CDR3 region is CASSPELAGGPETQFF. DNA of the CDR3: TGCGCCAGCAGCCCCGAACTAGCGGGAGGGCCAGAGACCCAGTTCTTC. The J gene is TRBJ2-1, the V gene TRBV4-3, with 13 positions matching TRBD2. With V trimmed by 4 bases and J by 13 bases, 13 bases remained unmatched. The CDR3 extends over 16 amino acids. From germline, CDR1 is LGHNA and CDR2 YSLEER.

In this sample, this clonotype turned up a few times. This rearrangement joins TRBV10-1 to TRBJ1-1; 9 bases line up with TRBD1. Germline trimming cut 6 bases from V and 5 bases from J; bases unmatched to any gene: 1. This CDR3 contains 12 residues. Germline loops: CDR1 WNHNN, CDR2 SYGVQD (reference sequence). CDR3 loop: CASRGQGTEAFF. Here the CDR3 DNA reads TGCGCCAGCAGGGGACAGGGAACTGAAGCTTTCTTT.

The chain couples TRBV20-1 to TRBJ2-7, with 10 positions matching TRBD2. From germline, CDR1 is DFQATT and CDR2 SNEGSKA (reference sequence). The V segment lost 2 bases and the J segment 3 bases; nucleotides outside the gene matches: 4. The CDR3 extends over 14 amino acids. The CDR3 is CSARFSGGYYEQYF. DNA for the CDR3: TGCAGTGCTAGATTTAGCGGGGGGTACTACGAGCAGTACTTC.

V usage is TRBV6-5 and J usage is TRBJ2-1; 9 bases align to TRBD2. The CDR3 runs to 16 residues. J lost 8 bases, V lost 2 bases, and 10 bases had no gene match. The V gene's germline CDR1 is MNHEY and CDR2 SVGAGI. In DNA form, the CDR3 reads TGTGCCAGCAGTTACCGACAAGCGGGGGGCCCGGATGAGCAGTTCTTC. Its protein product is CASSYRQAGGPDEQFF.

This clonotype has a handful of counts. The chain combines TRBV24-1 with TRBJ2-1; D not certain. The CDR3 sequence is 12 residues long. V was pared by 4 bases and J by 7 bases, with 7 bases between. Germline CDR1 is KGHDR and CDR2 is SFDVKD. In DNA, the CDR3 is TGTGCCACCAGTGAAGAACGGAATGAGCAGTTCTTC. Translating gives CATSEERNEQFF.

This CDR3 reads CASSKAGIDRAPFYEQYF. CDR3 DNA sequence: TGTGCCAGCAGCAAAGCAGGGATTGACAGGGCCCCCTTCTACGAGCAGTACTTC. V and J are TRBV21-1 and TRBJ2-7; TRBD1 is the table's D call, not checked against the DNA. TRBV21-1 is deemed a pseudogene. The CDR3 runs to 18 residues.

The CDR3 DNA is TGTGCCAGCTCAAAAGCGGGAGGCCCAAATGAGCAGTACTTC. This codes for CASSKAGGPNEQYF. The gene calls are TRBV18 and TRBJ2-7; TRBD2 matches at 9 bases. This CDR3 is 14 amino acids long. V lost 5 bases to trimming and J lost 7 bases; unmatched junction nucleotides: 9. CDR1 and CDR2 from the germline V gene are KGHSH and LQKENI.

The genes are TRBV5-1 and TRBJ2-1; 12 bases agree with TRBD2. Germline values: CDR1 SGHRS, CDR2 YFSETQ. The trim removed 1 base at V and 7 bases at J, leaving 3 bases unmatched. The CDR3 spans 15 residues. CDR3 sequence reads: CASSLLTSGGNEQFF. The CDR3 DNA reads TGCGCCAGCAGCTTGTTAACTAGCGGGGGGAATGAGCAGTTCTTC. The complete variable domain, with remaining parts taken from reference TRBV5-1 and TRBJ2-1, reads KAGVTQTPRYLIKTRGQQVTLSCSPISGHRSVSWYQQTPGQGLQFLFEYFSETQRNKGNFPGRFSGRQFSNSRSEMNVSTLELGDSALYLCASSLLTSGGNEQFFGPGTRLTVL.

The chain recombines TRBV5-1 with TRBJ2-3; D could derive from TRBD1 or TRBD2 (6 bases each). Germline V CDR1 and CDR2: SGHRS, YFSETQ. The CDR3 has 17 amino acids. V shed 3 bases and J shed 1 base, with 18 bases lying between them. The CDR3 reads CASSSGRTGARTDTQYF. The CDR3 DNA follows: TGCGCCAGCAGCTCCGGCCGAACGGGGGCCCGCACAGATACGCAGTATTTT.

V and J are TRBV10-2 and TRBJ2-1; 8 bases are shared with TRBD2. The CDR3 spans 17 residues. The junction had 7 bases not matched to a gene; V was cut back by 3 bases and J by 0 bases. The V gene's germline CDR1 is WSHSY and CDR2 SAAADI. The CDR3 loop is CASSESLAGSSYNEQFF. CDR3 in DNA: TGCGCCAGCAGTGAATCGTTAGCGGGGAGCTCCTACAATGAGCAGTTCTTC.

In this sample, this clonotype turned up a few times. The chain couples TRBV20-1 to TRBJ2-3; D is undetermined. Germline V gene lookup returns CDR1 DFQATT and CDR2 SNEGSKA (reference sequence). The CDR3 runs to 14 residues. Between the trimmed V and J ends, which lost 6 bases and 4 bases, there was a span of 17 bases. CDR3 DNA sequence: TGCAGTGCCCCGACTGACTCGGCAGCAGATACGCAGTATTTT. As protein: CSAPTDSAADTQYF.

This clonotype was seen a single time. At one of its ends the junction is not consistent with the germline gene, which may arise from a read error. The CDR3 sequence: CANSEGVWSSYEQYF. The CDR3 coding sequence is TGTGCCAACAGTGAAGGGGTGTGGAGCTCCTACGAGCAGTACTTC. The chain is built from TRBV2 and TRBJ2-7; tentative D call: TRBD1 (5 bases). The length of the CDR3 is 15 residues. Germline values: CDR1 SNHLY, CDR2 FYNNEI.

The chain employs TRBV14 and TRBJ1-5; D might be TRBD1 (5 bases). The germline CDR1 and CDR2 sequences are SGHDN and FVKESK. The CDR3 sequence is 17 residues long. V was cut by 0 bases and J by 3 bases, with 15 bases left in between. The CDR3 DNA follows: TGTGCCAGCAGCCAAGAAGCACCGACAGACCCCAATCAGCCCCAGCATTTT. Translation: CASSQEAPTDPNQPQHF.

V is TRBV7-3 and J is TRBJ2-6; no reliable D call. V shed 1 base and J shed 3 bases, with 10 bases lying between them. CDR3 length: 16 residues. Per germline, CDR1 SGHTA and CDR2 FQGTGA. CDR3 coding DNA: TGTGCCAGCAGCTTAAACGCTGGTGGTGGGGCCAACGTCCTGACTTTC. This sequence encodes CASSLNAGGGANVLTF. The full variable domain, rest sourced from reference TRBV7-3 and TRBJ2-6, is GAGVSQTPSNKVTEKGKYVELRCDPISGHTALYWYRQSLGQGPEFLIYFQGTGAADDSGLPNDRFFAVRPEGSVSTLKIQRTERGDSAVYLCASSLNAGGGANVLTFGAGSRLTVL.

Only a few counts were recorded for this clonotype. The junction and the germline gene differ at one end; a read error may be behind it. V is TRBV11-2 and J is TRBJ2-5; 7 bases map to TRBD1. Germline V CDR1 and CDR2: SGHAT, FQNNGV. This CDR3 contains 13 residues. CDR3 protein: CASSEGTAQIQYF. CDR3 nucleotides: TGTGCCAGCAGCGAGGGGACAGCTCAGATCCAGTACTTT.

This chain joins TRBV9 and TRBJ2-1; D may be TRBD2 (6 bases). The V and J ends lost 5 bases and 8 bases respectively, with 20 bases between them. The length of the CDR3 is 15 residues. Germline assignment: CDR1 SGDLS and CDR2 YYNGEE. The CDR3 region is CASSKMPTRGDEQFF. For the CDR3, the DNA is TGTGCCAGCAGTAAAATGCCGACTAGAGGCGATGAGCAGTTCTTC.